The entry that follows covers one TCR beta chain sequence. In the source study's methods: Amplification from reference gene primers served as the basis for estimated nucleated cell counts. Produced via immunoSEQ multiplex PCR; TCRdb's table is partial and in-frame only. V and J calls and clone size are as listed in that table; D and trimming were resolved from the DNA. Among more than 35,000 clones listed, nearly 90% were seen once. Germline V CDR1 and CDR2: SGHTA, FQGNSA. Trimming cost V 3 bases and J 4 bases, with 11 bases left between them. The CDR3 loop spans 14 amino acids. The sample comes from a study of blood T cell repertoires in COVID-19. Across the study: From the United States, Italy and Spain came samples of acute and convalescent COVID-19. In each case, the material was cDNA or gDNA derived from T cells, B-cell-depleted T cells, or PBMCs.

The sample taken for sequencing was peripheral blood. This sequence joins TRBV7-2 and TRBJ2-3; no definite D call. The sequence was collected from a man in his 60s with active COVID-19. The CDR3 DNA reads as TGTGCCAGCAGCTTGGAGTCGGCCCCAGATACGCAGTATTTT. It codes for CASSLESAPDTQYF.